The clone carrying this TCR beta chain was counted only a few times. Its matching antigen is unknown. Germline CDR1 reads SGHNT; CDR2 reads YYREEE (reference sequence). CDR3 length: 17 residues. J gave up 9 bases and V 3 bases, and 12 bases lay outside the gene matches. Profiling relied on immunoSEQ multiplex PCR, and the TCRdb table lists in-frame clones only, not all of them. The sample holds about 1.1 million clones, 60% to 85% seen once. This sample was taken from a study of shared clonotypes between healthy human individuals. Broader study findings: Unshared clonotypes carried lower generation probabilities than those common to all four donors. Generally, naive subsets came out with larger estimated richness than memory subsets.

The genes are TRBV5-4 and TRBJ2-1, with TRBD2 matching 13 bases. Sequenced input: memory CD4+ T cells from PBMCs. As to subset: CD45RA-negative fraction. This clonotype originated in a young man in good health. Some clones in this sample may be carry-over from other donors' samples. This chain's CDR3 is CASSSETSGRPRGEQFF. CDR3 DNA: TGTGCCAGCAGCTCGGAGACTAGCGGGAGGCCACGGGGTGAGCAGTTCTTC.